This T cell receptor (beta chain) was sequenced during a study of cytomegalovirus exposure and HLA in healthy donors. Use of 60 Vbeta and 13 Jbeta primers characterized the PCR. Using immunoSEQ multiplex PCR, the repertoire was profiled, and TCRdb retains in-frame clones only, with some absent. The sample carries under 200,000 clones, less than 90% recorded once. Per the germline V gene, CDR1 is MDHEN and CDR2 is SYDVKM. J was trimmed by 4 bases and V by 4 bases; bases with no gene match: 6. The CDR3 runs 15 residues. Material: PBMCs. This rearrangement joins TRBV28 to TRBJ1-4, with 7 bases that match TRBD1. The receptor's source is a woman aged 45-65 years in good health and CMV-seropositive. The CDR3 bases are TGTGCCAGCAGTTCGACGACAGGGATTAATGAAAAACTGTTTTTT. This gives the protein CASSSTTGINEKLFF.